Listed below are T cell receptor beta chains from one sample, sequenced in a study of T cells after yellow fever vaccination. Each CDR3 protein is one row after TCRdb ran MiXCR on the 5' RACE reads. This sample has 300,000 or so distinct CDR3 sequences, with 10% to 15% found just once. This specimen was CD4+ T cells sorted from PBMCs, taken 45 days after the yellow fever booster vaccination. These receptors originate from a man in his thirties or forties who received the YFV17D yellow fever vaccine. Both conserved end residues are part of each CDR3. Each record gives: J gene, D gene, V gene, clone size, CDR3 protein, CDR3 DNA. D genes are given only for firm matches. The size of a clone is reported for some rows only, either as once, few or many, or as a class for expanded clones.

>TRBJ2-3|-|TRBV6-1|few
CASSEGWRDTQYF
TGTGCCAGCAGTGAAGGTTGGCGAGATACGCAGTATTTT
>TRBJ2-1|-|TRBV20-1|many
CSAREGGGRGEQFF
TGCAGTGCTAGAGAGGGAGGGGGCCGGGGTGAGCAGTTCTTC
>TRBJ2-3|TRBD2|TRBV20-1|many
CSAPQLAEITDTQYF
TGCAGTGCTCCTCAACTAGCGGAGATCACAGATACGCAGTATTTT
>TRBJ1-5|TRBD1|TRBV20-1|few
CSARVTGASLNQPQHF
TGCAGTGCTAGAGTCACAGGGGCGTCCCTAAATCAGCCCCAGCATTTT
>TRBJ2-3|-|TRBV20-1|few
CSASPGTDLADTQYF
TGCAGTGCATCGCCGGGGACCGATTTGGCAGATACGCAGTATTTT
>TRBJ2-1|TRBD2|TRBV6-2/TRBV6-3|few
CASRLAGGLVLEQFF
TGTGCCAGCAGATTAGCGGGAGGCCTCGTGCTTGAGCAGTTCTTC
>TRBJ1-5|-|TRBV19|-
CASIGRPSDQPQHF
TGTGCCAGTATAGGGCGGCCTTCGGATCAGCCCCAGCATTTT
>TRBJ2-1|TRBD2|TRBV18|-
CASSNSSGRAIIKKDEQFF
TGTGCCAGCTCGAACTCTAGCGGGAGGGCCATAATTAAAAAGGATGAGCAGTTCTTC
>TRBJ1-1|-|TRBV20-1|few
CSAIYTGGTEAFF
TGCAGTGCTATCTATACTGGAGGGACTGAAGCTTTCTTT
>TRBJ2-7|-|TRBV18|-
CASQKGGSEDEQYF
TGTGCCAGCCAAAAGGGGGGGAGCGAAGACGAGCAGTACTTC
>TRBJ2-4|-|TRBV7-2|-
CASSFRPWDIQYF
TGTGCCAGCAGCTTCAGACCCTGGGACATTCAGTACTTC
>TRBJ2-1|-|TRBV2|-
CASSATGSEQFF
TGTGCCAGCAGTGCCACAGGGAGCGAGCAGTTCTTC
>TRBJ2-5|-|TRBV18|-
CASSPPSTGAQYF
TGTGCCAGCTCACCACCGTCCACCGGGGCCCAGTACTTC
>TRBJ2-1|-|TRBV20-1|few
CSGLPREQFF
TGCAGTGGGCTTCCGAGGGAGCAGTTCTTC
>TRBJ2-7|-|TRBV4-3|-
CASSQPGAGIYEQYF
TGCGCCAGCAGCCAACCCGGGGCGGGGATTTACGAGCAGTACTTC
>TRBJ2-2|-|TRBV7-2|few
CASGTGLFTGDLFF
TGTGCCAGCGGGACTGGTTTGTTCACCGGGGATCTGTTTTTT
>TRBJ2-3|-|TRBV5-1|few
CASSLGNSVADTQYF
TGCGCCAGCAGCTTGGGTAACTCGGTGGCAGATACGCAGTATTTT
>TRBJ2-2|-|TRBV10-3|-
CAIGNSRNTGELFF
TGTGCCATCGGAAACAGCAGGAACACCGGGGAGCTGTTTTTT
>TRBJ2-3|TRBD2|TRBV10-2|few
CATIREQREPQYF
TGCGCCACCATCAGGGAGCAGCGGGAGCCCCAGTATTTT
>TRBJ2-3|-|TRBV12-3/TRBV12-4|-
CASSLVGPQYF
TGTGCCAGCAGTTTAGTGGGCCCCCAGTATTTT
>TRBJ2-2|-|TRBV6-2/TRBV6-3|-
CATRPSGNTGELFF
TGTGCCACCAGGCCATCAGGGAACACCGGGGAGCTGTTTTTT
>TRBJ2-1|-|TRBV18|few
CASSPPSVLSGEQFF
TGTGCCAGCTCACCACCCAGTGTCCTTTCTGGTGAGCAGTTCTTC
>TRBJ1-1|-|TRBV6-2/TRBV6-3|few
CASSYGLSENTEAFF
TGTGCCAGCAGTTACGGTTTAAGTGAGAACACTGAAGCTTTCTTT
>TRBJ1-4|-|TRBV4-2|few
CASSLLGHRGEKLFF
TGTGCCAGCAGCCTGCTTGGACACCGGGGTGAAAAACTGTTTTTT
>TRBJ1-1|-|TRBV15|few
CATSTAMNTEAFF
TGTGCCACCAGCACGGCTATGAACACTGAAGCTTTCTTT
>TRBJ1-1|TRBD1|TRBV5-5|-
CASSLDRVVRGTEAFF
TGTGCCAGCAGCTTGGACAGGGTGGTCAGGGGGACTGAAGCTTTCTTT
>TRBJ2-7|TRBD1|TRBV15|-
CATSSGTGVGEQYF
TGTGCCACCAGTTCCGGGACAGGAGTGGGCGAGCAGTACTTC
>TRBJ2-1|-|TRBV5-1|-
CASSPTGDPYNEQFF
TGCGCCAGCAGCCCCACGGGCGACCCTTACAATGAGCAGTTCTTC
>TRBJ1-4|-|TRBV5-1|-
CASSPEGRTNEKLFF
TGCGCCAGCAGCCCCGAGGGGAGGACTAATGAAAAACTGTTTTTT
>TRBJ2-1|TRBD2|TRBV29-1|many
CSVRTSGNEQFF
TGCAGCGTGAGGACTAGCGGTAATGAGCAGTTCTTC
>TRBJ2-1|TRBD2|TRBV6-2/TRBV6-3|-
CASRPGLAVNNEQFF
TGTGCCAGCAGACCAGGACTAGCGGTTAACAATGAGCAGTTCTTC
>TRBJ1-4|-|TRBV2|few
CASSSGTATNEKLFF
TGTGCCAGCAGTTCCGGGACGGCAACTAATGAAAAACTGTTTTTT
>TRBJ2-7|TRBD1|TRBV25-1|-
CASSQGVLRDYEQYF
TGTGCCAGCAGTCAGGGGGTCCTGAGGGACTACGAGCAGTACTTC
>TRBJ2-7|-|TRBV7-2|-
CASSPPYEQYF
TGTGCCAGCAGCCCTCCGTACGAGCAGTACTTC
>TRBJ1-2|-|TRBV20-1|-
CSARFGVDYGYTF
TGCAGTGCTAGGTTCGGGGTGGACTATGGCTACACCTTC
>TRBJ2-7|-|TRBV19|-
CASSIGAGISYEQYF
TGTGCCAGTAGTATAGGGGCAGGGATATCCTACGAGCAGTACTTC
>TRBJ2-7|-|TRBV7-2|many
CASSEQGYEQYF
TGTGCCAGCAGCGAACAGGGCTACGAGCAGTACTTC
>TRBJ2-3|-|TRBV5-1|-
CASSLDPKGSTDTQYF
TGCGCCAGCAGCCTAGATCCCAAGGGATCAACAGATACGCAGTATTTT
>TRBJ2-7|-|TRBV4-3|-
CASSQEYSYVQYF
TGCGCCAGCAGCCAAGAGTACTCCTACGTGCAGTACTTC
>TRBJ2-1|-|TRBV5-1|-
CASSSGGHEQFF
TGCGCCAGCAGCTCCGGCGGCCATGAGCAGTTCTTC
>TRBJ2-5|-|TRBV7-2|few
CASSSTGMGETQYF
TGTGCCAGCAGCTCGACCGGGATGGGGGAGACCCAGTACTTC